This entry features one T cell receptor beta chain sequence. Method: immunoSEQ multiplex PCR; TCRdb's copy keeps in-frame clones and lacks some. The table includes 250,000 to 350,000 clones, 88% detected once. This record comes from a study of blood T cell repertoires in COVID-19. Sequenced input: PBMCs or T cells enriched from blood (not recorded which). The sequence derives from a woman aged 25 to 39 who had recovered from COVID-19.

The CDR3 region is CASSLDSGRVNEQFF. The CDR3 region has the DNA TGTGCCAGCAGCTTAGATAGCGGGAGGGTCAATGAGCAGTTCTTC. The V and J genes are TRBV7-2 and TRBJ2-1, with 11 bases lining up with TRBD2. Trimming removed 1 base from V and 6 bases from J; junction bases left unmatched: 2. CDR1 is SGHTA and CDR2 is FQGNSA in the germline V gene. The CDR3 covers 15 residues. The full variable domain, with the rest looked up from reference TRBV7-2 and TRBJ2-1, is GAGVSQSPSNKVTEKGKDVELRCDPISGHTALYWYRQSLGQGLEFLIYFQGNSAPDKSGLPSDRFSAERTGGSVSTLTIQRTQQEDSAVYLCASSLDSGRVNEQFFGPGTRLTVL.